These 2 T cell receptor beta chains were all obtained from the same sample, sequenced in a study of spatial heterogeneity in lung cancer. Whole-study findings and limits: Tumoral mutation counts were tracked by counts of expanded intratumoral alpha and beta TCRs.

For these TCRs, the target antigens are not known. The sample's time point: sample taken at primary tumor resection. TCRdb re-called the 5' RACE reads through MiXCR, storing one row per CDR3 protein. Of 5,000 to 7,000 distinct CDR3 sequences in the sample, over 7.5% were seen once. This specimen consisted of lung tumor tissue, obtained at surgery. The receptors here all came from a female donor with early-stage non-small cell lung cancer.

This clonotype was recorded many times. The CDR3 nucleotides read TGTGCCAGCACCTTAGGGATTTTTGAAAACACTGAAGCTTTCTTT. Translation: CASTLGIFENTEAFF. The rearrangement links TRBV5-6 to TRBJ1-1, with no clear D. This CDR3 has 15 amino acids. V shed 6 bases and J shed 2 bases, with 17 bases lying between them. Germline V gene sequence: CDR1 SGHDT, CDR2 YYEEEE.

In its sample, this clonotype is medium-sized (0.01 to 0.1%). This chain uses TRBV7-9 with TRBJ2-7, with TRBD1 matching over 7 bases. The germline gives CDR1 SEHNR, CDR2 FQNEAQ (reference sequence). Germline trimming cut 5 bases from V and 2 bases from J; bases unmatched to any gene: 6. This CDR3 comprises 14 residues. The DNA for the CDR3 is TGTGCCAGCAGCCTGGGGACAGTCCCCTACGAGCAGTACTTC. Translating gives CASSLGTVPYEQYF.